One T cell receptor (beta chain) is described in this entry. This CDR3 region has 14 residues. The trim removed 4 bases at V and 7 bases at J, leaving 4 bases unmatched. Germline loops: CDR1 SNHLY, CDR2 FYNNEI. In the authors' methods: Reference gene primer amplification gave estimated nucleated cell counts. Produced via immunoSEQ multiplex PCR; TCRdb's table is partial and in-frame only. V and J calls and clone size come straight from that table; D and trimming were deduced from the DNA. The data hold roughly 400,000 clones, with about 86% observed a single time. This sample was included in a study of blood T cell repertoires in COVID-19. Study information: Whether acute or convalescent, the COVID-19 samples came from the United States, Italy and Spain. T cells, B-cell-depleted T cells, or PBMCs provided the cDNA or gDNA that served as material.

The gene calls are TRBV2 and TRBJ1-5; TRBD1 matches 10 bases. The sample was PBMCs or T cells enriched from blood (not recorded which). The source of this sequence is a woman between 50 and 59 years old who had recovered from COVID-19. The CDR3 nucleotides read TGTGCCAGCAGTGTGGACAGGGGGAAACAGCCCCAGCATTTT. Its protein is CASSVDRGKQPQHF.